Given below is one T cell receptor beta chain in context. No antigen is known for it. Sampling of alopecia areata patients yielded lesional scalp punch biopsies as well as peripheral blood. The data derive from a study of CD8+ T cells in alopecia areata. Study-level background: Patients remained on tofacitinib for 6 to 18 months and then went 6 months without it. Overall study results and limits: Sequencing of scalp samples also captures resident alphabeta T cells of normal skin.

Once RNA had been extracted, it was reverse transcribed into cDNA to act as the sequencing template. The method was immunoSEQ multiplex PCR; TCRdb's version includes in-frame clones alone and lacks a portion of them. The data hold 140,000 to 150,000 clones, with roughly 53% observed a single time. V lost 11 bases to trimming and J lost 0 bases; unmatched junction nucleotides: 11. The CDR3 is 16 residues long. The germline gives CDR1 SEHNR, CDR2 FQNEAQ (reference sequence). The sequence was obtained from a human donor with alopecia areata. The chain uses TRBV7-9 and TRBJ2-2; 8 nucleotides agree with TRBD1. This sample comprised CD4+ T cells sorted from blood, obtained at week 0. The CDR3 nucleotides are TGTGCCCCAAGTGGACAGGGACCCTCGAACACCGGGGAGCTGTTTTTT. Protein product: CAPSGQGPSNTGELFF.